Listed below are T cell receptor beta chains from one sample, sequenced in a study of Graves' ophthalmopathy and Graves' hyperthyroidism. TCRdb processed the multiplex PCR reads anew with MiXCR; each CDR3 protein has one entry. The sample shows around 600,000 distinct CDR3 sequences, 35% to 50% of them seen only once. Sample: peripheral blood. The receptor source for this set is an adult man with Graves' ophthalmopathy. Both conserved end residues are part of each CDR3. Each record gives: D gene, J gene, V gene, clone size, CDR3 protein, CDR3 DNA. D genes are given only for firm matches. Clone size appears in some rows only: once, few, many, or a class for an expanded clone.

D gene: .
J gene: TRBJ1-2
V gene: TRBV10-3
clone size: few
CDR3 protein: CASRMPTFSGQYGYTF
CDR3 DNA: TGTGCCAGCAGAATGCCCACATTTTCAGGGCAGTATGGCTACACCTTC

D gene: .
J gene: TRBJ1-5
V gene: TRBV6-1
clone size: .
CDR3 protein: CASIGVANQPQHF
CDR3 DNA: TGTGCCAGCATTGGTGTAGCAAATCAGCCCCAGCATTTT

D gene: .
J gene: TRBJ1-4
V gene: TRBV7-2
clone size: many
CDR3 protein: CASSLGRVGEKLFF
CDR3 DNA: TGTGCCAGCAGCTTAGGGAGGGTAGGGGAAAAACTGTTTTTT

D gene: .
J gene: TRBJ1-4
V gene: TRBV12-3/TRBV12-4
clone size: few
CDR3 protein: CASSLNSGTYATNEKLFF
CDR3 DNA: TGTGCCAGCAGTTTAAACTCCGGGACGTATGCAACTAATGAAAAACTGTTTTTT

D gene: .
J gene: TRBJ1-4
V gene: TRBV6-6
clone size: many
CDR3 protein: CASSPPGMRANEKLFF
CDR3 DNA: TGTGCCAGCAGTCCCCCGGGGATGAGGGCGAATGAAAAACTGTTTTTT

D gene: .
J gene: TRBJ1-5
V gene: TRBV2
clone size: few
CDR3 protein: CASSFHPNQPQHF
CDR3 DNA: TGTGCCAGCAGTTTCCACCCCAATCAGCCCCAGCATTTT

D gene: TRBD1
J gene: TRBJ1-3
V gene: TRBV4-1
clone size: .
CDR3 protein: CASGGGRAGNTIYF
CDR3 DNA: TGCGCCAGCGGAGGGGGCCGGGCTGGAAACACCATATATTTT

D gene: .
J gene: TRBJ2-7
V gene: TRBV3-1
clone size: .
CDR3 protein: CASSQVPENSYEQYF
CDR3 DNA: TGTGCCAGCAGCCAAGTGCCAGAAAACTCCTACGAGCAGTACTTC

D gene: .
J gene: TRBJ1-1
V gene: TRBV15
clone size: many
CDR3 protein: CATSRDIRGAEAFF
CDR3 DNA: TGTGCCACCAGCAGAGATATCAGGGGAGCTGAAGCTTTCTTT

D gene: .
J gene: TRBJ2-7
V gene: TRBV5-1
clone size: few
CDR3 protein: CASSLDVTKQYF
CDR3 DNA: TGCGCCAGCAGCCTTGACGTAACTAAGCAGTACTTC

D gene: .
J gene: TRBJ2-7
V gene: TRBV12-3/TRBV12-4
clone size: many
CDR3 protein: CASSPAPGSYEQYF
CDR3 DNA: TGTGCCAGCAGTCCAGCCCCGGGGTCCTACGAGCAGTACTTC

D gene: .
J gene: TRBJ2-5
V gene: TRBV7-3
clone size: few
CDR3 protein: CASSLAGDETQYF
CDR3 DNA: TGTGCCAGCAGCTTAGCAGGGGACGAGACCCAGTACTTC

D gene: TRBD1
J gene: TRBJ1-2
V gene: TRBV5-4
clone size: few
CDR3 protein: CASSQNRDRAYGYTF
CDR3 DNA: TGTGCCAGCAGCCAAAACCGGGACAGGGCATATGGCTACACCTTC

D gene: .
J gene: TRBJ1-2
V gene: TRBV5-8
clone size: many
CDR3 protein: CASSSDTINYGYTF
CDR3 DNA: TGTGCCAGCAGCTCGGACACGATTAACTATGGCTACACCTTC

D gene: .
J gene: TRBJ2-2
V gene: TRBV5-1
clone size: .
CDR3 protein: CASSLYGGAGELFF
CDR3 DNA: TGCGCCAGCAGCTTATACGGGGGAGCCGGGGAGCTGTTTTTT

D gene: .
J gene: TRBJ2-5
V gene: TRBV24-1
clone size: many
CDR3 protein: CATSDDVSGF
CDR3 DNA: TGTGCCACCAGTGACGACGTTAGCGGATTC

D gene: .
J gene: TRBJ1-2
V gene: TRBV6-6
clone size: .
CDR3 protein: CASSYFPAQDRIYYTF
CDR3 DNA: TGTGCCAGCAGTTACTTCCCGGCCCAAGACAGGATATACTACACCTTC

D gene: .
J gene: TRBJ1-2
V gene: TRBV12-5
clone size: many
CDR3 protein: CASGSRQYYTF
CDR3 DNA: TGTGCTAGTGGTTCCCGACAGTACTACACCTTC

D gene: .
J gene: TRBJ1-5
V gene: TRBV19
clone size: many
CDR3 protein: CASSPGVSNQPQHF
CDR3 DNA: TGTGCCAGTAGCCCCGGGGTGAGCAATCAGCCCCAGCATTTT

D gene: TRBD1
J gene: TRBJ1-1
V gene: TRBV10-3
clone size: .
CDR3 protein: CAIRDQGATAEAFF
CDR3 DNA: TGTGCCATCAGGGATCAGGGGGCGACGGCTGAAGCTTTCTTT

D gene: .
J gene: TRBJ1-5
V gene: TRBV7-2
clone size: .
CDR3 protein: CASSLIGTGKAQPQHF
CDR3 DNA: TGTGCCAGCAGCTTGATAGGGACGGGAAAGGCTCAGCCCCAGCATTTT

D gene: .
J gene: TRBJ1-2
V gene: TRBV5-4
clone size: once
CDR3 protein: CASSLVGCNYGHTF
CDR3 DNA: TGTGCCAGCAGCTTGGTGGGCTGTAACTATGGCCACACCTTC

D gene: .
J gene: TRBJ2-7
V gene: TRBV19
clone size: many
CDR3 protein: CASGDGPDWEQYF
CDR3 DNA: TGTGCCAGCGGGGACGGGCCGGATTGGGAGCAGTACTTC

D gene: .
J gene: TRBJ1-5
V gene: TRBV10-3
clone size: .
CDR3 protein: CASISRGGGSQPQHF
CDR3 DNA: TGTGCCAGCATTTCAAGGGGGGGGGGCTCTCAGCCCCAGCATTTT

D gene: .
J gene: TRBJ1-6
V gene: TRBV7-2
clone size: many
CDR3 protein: CASSSPPTEYNSPLHF
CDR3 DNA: TGTGCCAGCAGCTCCCCTCCGACGGAATATAATTCACCCCTCCACTTT

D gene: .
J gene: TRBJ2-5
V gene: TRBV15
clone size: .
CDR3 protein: CATSSEGRINQETQYF
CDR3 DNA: TGTGCCACCAGCAGTGAAGGCAGGATAAACCAAGAGACCCAGTACTTC

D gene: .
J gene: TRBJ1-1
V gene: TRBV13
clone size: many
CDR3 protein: CASSSYPGAEAFF
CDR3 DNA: TGTGCCAGCAGCTCGTACCCTGGGGCTGAAGCTTTCTTT

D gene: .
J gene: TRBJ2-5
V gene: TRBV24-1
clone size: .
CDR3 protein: CASIPGRGGETQYF
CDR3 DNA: TGTGCTTCTATCCCGGGGCGAGGAGGGGAGACCCAGTACTTC

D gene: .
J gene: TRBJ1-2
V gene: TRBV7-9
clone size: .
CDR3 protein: CASSPRGGSHGYTF
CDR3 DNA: TGTGCCAGCAGCCCTCGGGGGGGTTCCCATGGCTACACCTTC

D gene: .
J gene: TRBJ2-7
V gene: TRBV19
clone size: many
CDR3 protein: CASSRDSTSYEQYF
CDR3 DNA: TGTGCCAGTAGTAGGGACTCGACTAGTTACGAGCAGTACTTC